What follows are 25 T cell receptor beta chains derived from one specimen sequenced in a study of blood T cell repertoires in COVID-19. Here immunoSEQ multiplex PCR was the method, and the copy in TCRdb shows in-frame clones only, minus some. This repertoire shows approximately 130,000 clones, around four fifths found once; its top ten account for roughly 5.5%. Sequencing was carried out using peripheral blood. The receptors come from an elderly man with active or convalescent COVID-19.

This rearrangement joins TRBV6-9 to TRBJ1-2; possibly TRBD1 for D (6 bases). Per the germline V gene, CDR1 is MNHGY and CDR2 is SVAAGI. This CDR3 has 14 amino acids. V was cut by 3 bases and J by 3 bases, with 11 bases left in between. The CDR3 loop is CASSYLTGDYGYTF. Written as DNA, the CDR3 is TGTGCCAGCAGTTACCTGACAGGCGACTATGGCTACACCTTC.

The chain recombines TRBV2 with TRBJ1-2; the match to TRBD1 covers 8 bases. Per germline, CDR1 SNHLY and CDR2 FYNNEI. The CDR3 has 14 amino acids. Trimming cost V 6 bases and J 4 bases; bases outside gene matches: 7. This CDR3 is CASSPGQGTYGYTF. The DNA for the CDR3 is TGTGCCAGCAGCCCCGGACAGGGCACCTATGGCTACACCTTC.

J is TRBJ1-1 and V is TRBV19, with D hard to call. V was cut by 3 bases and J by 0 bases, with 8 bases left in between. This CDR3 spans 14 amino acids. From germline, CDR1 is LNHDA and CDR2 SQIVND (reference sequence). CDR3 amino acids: CASSITGVNTEAFF. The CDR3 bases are TGTGCCAGTAGTATCACCGGGGTGAACACTGAAGCTTTCTTT.

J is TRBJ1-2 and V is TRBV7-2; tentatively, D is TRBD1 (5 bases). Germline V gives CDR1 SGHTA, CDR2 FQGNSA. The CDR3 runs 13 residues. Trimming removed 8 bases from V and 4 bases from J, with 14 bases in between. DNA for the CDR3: TGTGCCAGCGCACAGGTCGACTCCTATGGCTACACCTTC. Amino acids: CASAQVDSYGYTF.

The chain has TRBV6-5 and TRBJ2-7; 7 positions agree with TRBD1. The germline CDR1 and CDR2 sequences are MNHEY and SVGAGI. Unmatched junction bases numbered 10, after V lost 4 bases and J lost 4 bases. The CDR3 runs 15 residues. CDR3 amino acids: CASSSRQGLMYEQYF. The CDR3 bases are TGTGCCAGCAGTTCCCGACAGGGTCTTATGTACGAGCAGTACTTC.

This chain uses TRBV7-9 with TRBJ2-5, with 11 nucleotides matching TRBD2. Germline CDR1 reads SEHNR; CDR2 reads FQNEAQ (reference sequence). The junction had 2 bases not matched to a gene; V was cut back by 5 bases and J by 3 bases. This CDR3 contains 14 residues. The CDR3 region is CASSQLAGEETQYF. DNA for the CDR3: TGTGCCAGCAGCCAACTAGCGGGGGAAGAGACCCAGTACTTC.

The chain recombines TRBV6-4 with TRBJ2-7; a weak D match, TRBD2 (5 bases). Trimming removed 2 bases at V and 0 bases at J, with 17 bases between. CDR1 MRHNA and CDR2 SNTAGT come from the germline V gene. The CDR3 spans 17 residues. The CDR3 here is CASSDPLVNTSSYEQYF. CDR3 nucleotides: TGTGCCAGCAGTGACCCCTTAGTGAACACTAGCTCCTACGAGCAGTACTTC.

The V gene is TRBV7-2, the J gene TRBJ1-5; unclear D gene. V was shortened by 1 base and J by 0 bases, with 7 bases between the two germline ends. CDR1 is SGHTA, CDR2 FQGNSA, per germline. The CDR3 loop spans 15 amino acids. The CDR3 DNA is TGTGCCAGCAGCTTAGACGGTATTAGCAATCAGCCCCAGCATTTT. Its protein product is CASSLDGISNQPQHF.

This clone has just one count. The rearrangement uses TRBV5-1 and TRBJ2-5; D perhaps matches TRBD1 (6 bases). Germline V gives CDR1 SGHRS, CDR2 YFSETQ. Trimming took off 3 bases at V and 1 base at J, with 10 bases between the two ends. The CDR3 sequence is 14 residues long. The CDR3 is CASSYRQVQETQYF. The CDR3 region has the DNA TGCGCCAGCAGCTACCGACAGGTCCAAGAGACCCAGTACTTC.

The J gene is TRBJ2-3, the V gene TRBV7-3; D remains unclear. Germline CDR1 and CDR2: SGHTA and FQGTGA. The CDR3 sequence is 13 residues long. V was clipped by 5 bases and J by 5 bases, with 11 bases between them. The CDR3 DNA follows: TGTGCCAGCAGCCCCCAGCGCGGAGATACGCAGTATTTT. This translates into CASSPQRGDTQYF. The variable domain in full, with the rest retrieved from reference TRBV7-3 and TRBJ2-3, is GAGVSQTPSNKVTEKGKYVELRCDPISGHTALYWYRQSLGQGPEFLIYFQGTGAADDSGLPNDRFFAVRPEGSVSTLKIQRTERGDSAVYLCASSPQRGDTQYFGPGTRLTVL.

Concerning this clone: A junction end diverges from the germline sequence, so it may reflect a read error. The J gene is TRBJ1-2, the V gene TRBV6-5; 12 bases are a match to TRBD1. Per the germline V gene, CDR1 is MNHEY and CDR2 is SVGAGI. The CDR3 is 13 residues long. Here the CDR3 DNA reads TGTGCCAGCAACTTCGGGACAGGGGGCGGCTGCACCTTC. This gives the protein CASNFGTGGGCTF.

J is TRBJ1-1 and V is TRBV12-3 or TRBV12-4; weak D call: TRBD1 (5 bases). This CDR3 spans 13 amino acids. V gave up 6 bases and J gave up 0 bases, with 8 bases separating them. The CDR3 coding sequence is TGTGCCAGCAGCCGACAGTTGAACACTGAAGCTTTCTTT. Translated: CASSRQLNTEAFF.

The CDR3 loop reads CASSQSVPGPGYGYTF. The CDR3 DNA reads as TGTGCCAGCAGCCAAAGTGTACCCGGACCAGGGTATGGCTACACCTTC. V is TRBV14 and J is TRBJ1-2, with D possibly matching TRBD1 (5 bases). The CDR3 is made up of 16 amino acids. The germline V and J ends were trimmed by 2 bases and 5 bases, with 18 bases remaining between them. Germline V gives CDR1 SGHDN, CDR2 FVKESK.

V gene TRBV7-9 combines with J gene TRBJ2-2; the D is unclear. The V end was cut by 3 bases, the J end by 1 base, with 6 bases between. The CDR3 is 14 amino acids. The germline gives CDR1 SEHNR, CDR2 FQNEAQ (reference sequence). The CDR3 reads CASSLRLNTGELFF. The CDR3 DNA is TGTGCCAGCAGCTTGAGGTTGAACACCGGGGAGCTGTTTTTT.

The CDR3 DNA reads as TGTGCCAGCAGCCCCCCACCCCGGACAGGGGAAACCGGGGAGCTGTTTTTT. This sequence encodes CASSPPPRTGETGELFF. This chain uses TRBV3-1 (or the pseudogene TRBV3-2) with TRBJ2-2; 9 positions agree with TRBD1. V was clipped by 4 bases and J by 5 bases; unmatched bases: 11. The CDR3 contains 17 residues. Looked up from germline, CDR1 is LGHDT and CDR2 is YNNKEL (reference sequence).

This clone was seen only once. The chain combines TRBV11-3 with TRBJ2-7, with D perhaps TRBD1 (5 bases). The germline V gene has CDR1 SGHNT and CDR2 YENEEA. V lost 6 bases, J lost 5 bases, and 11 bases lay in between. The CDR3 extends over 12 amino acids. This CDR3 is CASSSGNHEQYF. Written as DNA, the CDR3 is TGTGCCAGCAGTTCAGGGAACCACGAGCAGTACTTC.

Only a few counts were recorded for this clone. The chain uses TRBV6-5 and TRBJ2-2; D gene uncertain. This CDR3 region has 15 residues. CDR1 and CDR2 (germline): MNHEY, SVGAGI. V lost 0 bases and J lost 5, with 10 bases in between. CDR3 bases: TGTGCCAGCAGTTACTCGAGTTCGGTAACCGGGGAGCTGTTTTTT. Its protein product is CASSYSSSVTGELFF.

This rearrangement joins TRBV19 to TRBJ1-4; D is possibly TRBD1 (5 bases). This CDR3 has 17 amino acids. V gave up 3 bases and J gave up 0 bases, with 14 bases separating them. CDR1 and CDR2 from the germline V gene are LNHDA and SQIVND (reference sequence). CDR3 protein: CASSIGRQLATNEKLFF. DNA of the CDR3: TGTGCCAGTAGTATCGGGAGACAGCTTGCAACTAATGAAAAACTGTTTTTT. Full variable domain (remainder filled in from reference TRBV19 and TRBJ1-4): DGGITQSPKYLFRKEGQNVTLSCEQNLNHDAMYWYRQDPGQGLRLIYYSQIVNDFQKGDIAEGYSVSREKKESFPLTVTSAQKNPTAFYLCASSIGRQLATNEKLFFGSGTQLSVL.

CDR3 amino acids: CASSPGQVPSSYNEQFF. The CDR3 coding sequence is TGTGCCAGCAGTCCGGGACAGGTTCCTAGCTCCTACAATGAGCAGTTCTTC. The chain employs TRBV28 and TRBJ2-1; 8 bases agree with TRBD1. CDR3 size: 17 residues. Per germline, CDR1 MDHEN and CDR2 SYDVKM. Germline trimming cut 5 bases from V and 0 bases from J; bases unmatched to any gene: 9.

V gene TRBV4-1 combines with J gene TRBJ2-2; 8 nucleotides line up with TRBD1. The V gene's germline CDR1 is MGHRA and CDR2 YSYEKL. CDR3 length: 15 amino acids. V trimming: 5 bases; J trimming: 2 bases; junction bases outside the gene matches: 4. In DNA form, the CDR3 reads TGCGCCAGCAGCGGGGGACAGGCTAACACCGGGGAGCTGTTTTTT. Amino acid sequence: CASSGGQANTGELFF.

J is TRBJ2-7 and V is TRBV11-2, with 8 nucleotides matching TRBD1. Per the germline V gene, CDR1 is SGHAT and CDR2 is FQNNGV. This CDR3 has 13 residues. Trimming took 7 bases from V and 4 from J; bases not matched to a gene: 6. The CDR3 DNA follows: TGTGCCAGCACTCGACAGGGGCTTTACGAGCAGTACTTC. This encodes CASTRQGLYEQYF.

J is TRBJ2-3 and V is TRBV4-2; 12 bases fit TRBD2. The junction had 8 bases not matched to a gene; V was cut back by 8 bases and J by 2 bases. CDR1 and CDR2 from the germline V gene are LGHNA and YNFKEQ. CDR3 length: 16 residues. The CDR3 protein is CASFYPSGGDTDTQYF. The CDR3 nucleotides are TGTGCCAGCTTCTACCCTAGCGGGGGGGACACAGATACGCAGTATTTT.

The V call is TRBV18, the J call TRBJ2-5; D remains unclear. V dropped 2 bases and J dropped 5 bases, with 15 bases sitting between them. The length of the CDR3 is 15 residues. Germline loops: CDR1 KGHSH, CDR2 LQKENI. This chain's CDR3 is CASSPNKASRETQYF. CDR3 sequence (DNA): TGTGCCAGCTCACCAAACAAGGCTTCCAGGGAGACCCAGTACTTC. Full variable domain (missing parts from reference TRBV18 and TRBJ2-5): NAGVMQNPRHLVRRRGQEARLRCSPMKGHSHVYWYRQLPEEGLKFMVYLQKENIIDESGMPKERFSAEFPKEGPSILRIQQVVRGDSAAYFCASSPNKASRETQYFGPGTRLLVL.

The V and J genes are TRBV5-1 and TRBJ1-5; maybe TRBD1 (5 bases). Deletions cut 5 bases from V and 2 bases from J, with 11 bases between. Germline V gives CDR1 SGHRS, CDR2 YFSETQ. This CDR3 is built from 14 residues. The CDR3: CASSIGEGNQPQHF. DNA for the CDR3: TGCGCCAGCAGTATAGGGGAAGGCAATCAGCCCCAGCATTTT.

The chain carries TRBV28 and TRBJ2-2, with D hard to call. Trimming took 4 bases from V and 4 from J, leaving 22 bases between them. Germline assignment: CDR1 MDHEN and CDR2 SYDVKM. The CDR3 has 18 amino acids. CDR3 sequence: CASSSSPARRGGTGELFF. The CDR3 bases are TGTGCCAGCAGTTCCTCGCCCGCGCGGAGAGGTGGCACCGGGGAGCTGTTTTTT.